This T cell receptor (beta chain) was recorded in a study of siplizumab effects on memory and regulatory T cells. Overall study results and limits: Roughly 75-95% of proliferating clones (CD4+ or CD8+) could not be assigned a naive or memory phenotype. Sequences that were alloreactive and traceable to unstimulated CD4+ memory cells were significantly reduced by siplizumab. Poor capture below about 10^-5 frequency left most alloreactive clones unmapped to unstimulated subsets.

The study assayed roughly 91,000 TCR templates per sample. Method: immunoSEQ multiplex PCR; TCRdb's copy keeps in-frame clones and lacks some. The sample contains 100,000 or so clones, around 90% of which appear only once. For this clone: Its antigen remains unknown.

Germline CDR1 is SGHDN and CDR2 is FVKESK. V dropped 1 base and J dropped 4 bases, with 10 bases sitting between them. This CDR3 comprises 14 residues. Sequences were obtained from Tregs sorted from blood. The chain combines TRBV14 with TRBJ1-2; the D gene is possibly TRBD1 (5 bases). The clonotype was recovered from a human donor in good health. The CDR3 is CASSQAGASYGYTF. CDR3 in DNA: TGTGCCAGCAGCCAAGCTGGGGCGTCCTATGGCTACACCTTC.